The entry that follows covers one T cell receptor (beta chain) sequence. Clones were sequenced by immunoSEQ multiplex PCR, and TCRdb holds only the in-frame ones, with some missing. The profile shows 95,000 to 110,000 clones, about nine tenths of them singletons. This entry comes from a study of blood T cell repertoires in COVID-19. The material sequenced was peripheral blood. The receptor's source is a man aged 45-65 years with acute or convalescent COVID-19.

As DNA, the CDR3 is TGTGCCAGCAGTTTACGCGGGAGCTCCTATAATTCACCCCTCCACTTT. This gives the protein CASSLRGSSYNSPLHF. This chain connects TRBV28 to TRBJ1-6; D is unresolved. CDR1 and CDR2 from the germline V gene are MDHEN and SYDVKM. V lost 2 bases and J lost 0, with 8 bases in between. The CDR3 spans 16 residues.